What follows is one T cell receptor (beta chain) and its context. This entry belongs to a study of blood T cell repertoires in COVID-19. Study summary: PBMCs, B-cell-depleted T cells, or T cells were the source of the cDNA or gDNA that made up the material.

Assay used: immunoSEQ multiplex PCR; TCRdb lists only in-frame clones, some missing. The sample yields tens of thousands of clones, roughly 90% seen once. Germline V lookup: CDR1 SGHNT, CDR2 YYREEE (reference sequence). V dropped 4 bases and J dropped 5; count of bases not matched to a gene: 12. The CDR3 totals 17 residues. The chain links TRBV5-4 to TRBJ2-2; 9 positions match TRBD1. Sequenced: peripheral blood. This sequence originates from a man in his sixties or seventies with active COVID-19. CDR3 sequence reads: CASSGGIQGAGTGELFF. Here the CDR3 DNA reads TGTGCCAGCAGCGGCGGTATACAGGGGGCGGGGACCGGGGAGCTGTTTTTT.